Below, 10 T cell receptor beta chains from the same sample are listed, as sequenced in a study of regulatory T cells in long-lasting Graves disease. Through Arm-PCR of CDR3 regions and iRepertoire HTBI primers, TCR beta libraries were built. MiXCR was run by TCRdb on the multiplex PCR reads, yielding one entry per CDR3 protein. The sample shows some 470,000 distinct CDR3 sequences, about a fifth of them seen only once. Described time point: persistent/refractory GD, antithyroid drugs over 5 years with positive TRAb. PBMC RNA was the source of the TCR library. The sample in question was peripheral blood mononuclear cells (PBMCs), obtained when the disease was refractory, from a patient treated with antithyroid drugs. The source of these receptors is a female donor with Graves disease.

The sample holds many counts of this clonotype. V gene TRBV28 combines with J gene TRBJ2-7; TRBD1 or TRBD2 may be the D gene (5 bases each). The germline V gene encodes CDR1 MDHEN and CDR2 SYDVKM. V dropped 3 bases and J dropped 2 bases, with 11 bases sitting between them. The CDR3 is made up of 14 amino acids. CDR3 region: CASSFRGLPYEQYF. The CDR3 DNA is TGTGCCAGCAGTTTCCGGGGCCTCCCCTACGAGCAGTACTTC.

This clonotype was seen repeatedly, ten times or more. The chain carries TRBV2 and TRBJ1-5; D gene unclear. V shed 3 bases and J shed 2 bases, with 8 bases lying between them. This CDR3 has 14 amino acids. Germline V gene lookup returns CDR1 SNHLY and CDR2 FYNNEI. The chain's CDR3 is CASSDQVGNQPQHF. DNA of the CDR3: TGTGCCAGCAGTGACCAGGTGGGCAATCAGCCCCAGCATTTT.

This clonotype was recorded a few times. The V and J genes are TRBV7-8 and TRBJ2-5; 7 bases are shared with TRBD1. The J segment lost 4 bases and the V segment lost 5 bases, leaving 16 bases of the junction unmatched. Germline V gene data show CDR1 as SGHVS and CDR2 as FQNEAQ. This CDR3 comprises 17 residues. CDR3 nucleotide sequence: TGTGCCAGCAGCGACCCTCGACAGGGCACTAGGGGAGAGACCCAGTACTTC. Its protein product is CASSDPRQGTRGETQYF.

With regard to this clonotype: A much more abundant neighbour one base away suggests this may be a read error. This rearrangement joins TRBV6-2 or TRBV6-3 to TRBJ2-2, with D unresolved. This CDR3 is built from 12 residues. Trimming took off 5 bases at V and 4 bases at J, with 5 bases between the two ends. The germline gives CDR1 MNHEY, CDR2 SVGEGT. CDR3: CASSDLTGELFF. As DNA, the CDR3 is TGTGCCAGCAGTGACCTCACCGGGGAGCTGTTTTTT.

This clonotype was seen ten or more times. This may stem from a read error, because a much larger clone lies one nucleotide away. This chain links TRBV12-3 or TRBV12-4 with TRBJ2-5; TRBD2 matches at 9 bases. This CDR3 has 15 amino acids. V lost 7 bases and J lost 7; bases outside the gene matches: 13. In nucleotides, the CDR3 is TGTGCCAGCACCCCAGCGGGAGGTCACCGAGGGACCCAGTACTTC. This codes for CASTPAGGHRGTQYF.

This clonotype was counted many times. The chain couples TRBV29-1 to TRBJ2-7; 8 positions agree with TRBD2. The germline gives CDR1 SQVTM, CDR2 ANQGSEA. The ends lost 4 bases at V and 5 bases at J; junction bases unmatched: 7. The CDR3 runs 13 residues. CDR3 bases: TGCAGCGTTGCGGTAGCGGGATACAACGAGCAGTACTTC. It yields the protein CSVAVAGYNEQYF.

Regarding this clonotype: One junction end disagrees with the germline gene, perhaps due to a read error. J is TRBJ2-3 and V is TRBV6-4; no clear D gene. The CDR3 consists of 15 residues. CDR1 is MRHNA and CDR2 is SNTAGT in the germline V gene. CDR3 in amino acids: CASSYSLSSGDTQYF. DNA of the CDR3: TGTGCCAGCAGTTACTCGCTCTCCTCGGGAGATACGCAGTATTTT.

The CDR3 coding sequence is TGTGCCAGCAGTCTAACTAGCCCGAGCTCCTACGAGCAGTACTTC. It specifies CASSLTSPSSYEQYF. The chain employs TRBV12-3 or TRBV12-4 and TRBJ2-7, with TRBD2 as a possible D gene (6 bases). There are 15 residues in the CDR3. Trimming shortened V by 5 bases and J by 0 bases, and 14 bases separated the two germline ends.

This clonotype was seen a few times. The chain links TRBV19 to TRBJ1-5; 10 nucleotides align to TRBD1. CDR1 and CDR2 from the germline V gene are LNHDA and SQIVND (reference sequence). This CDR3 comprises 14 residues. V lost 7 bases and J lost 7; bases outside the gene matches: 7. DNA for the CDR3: TGTGCCAGTACCAGCCGGGACAGGGGACAGCCCCAGCATTTT. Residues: CASTSRDRGQPQHF.

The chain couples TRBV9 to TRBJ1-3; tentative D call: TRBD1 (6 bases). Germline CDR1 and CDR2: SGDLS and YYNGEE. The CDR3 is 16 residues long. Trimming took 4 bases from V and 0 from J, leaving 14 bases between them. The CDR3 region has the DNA TGTGCCAGCAGCTTTACAGGGAGTTCCTCTGGAAACACCATATATTTT. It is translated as CASSFTGSSSGNTIYF.